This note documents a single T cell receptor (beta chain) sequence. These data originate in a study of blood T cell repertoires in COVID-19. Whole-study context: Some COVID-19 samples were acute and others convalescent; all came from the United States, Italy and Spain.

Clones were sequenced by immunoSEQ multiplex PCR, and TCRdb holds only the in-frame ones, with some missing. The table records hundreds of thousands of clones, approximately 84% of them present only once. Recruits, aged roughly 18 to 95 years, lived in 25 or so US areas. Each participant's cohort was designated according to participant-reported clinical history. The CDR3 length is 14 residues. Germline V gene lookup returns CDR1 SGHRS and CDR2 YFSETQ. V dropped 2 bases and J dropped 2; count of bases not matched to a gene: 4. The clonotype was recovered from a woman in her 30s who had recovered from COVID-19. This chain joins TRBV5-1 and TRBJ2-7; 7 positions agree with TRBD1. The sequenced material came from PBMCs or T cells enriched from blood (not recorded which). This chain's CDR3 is CASSLGTDTYEQYF. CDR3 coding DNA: TGCGCCAGCAGCTTAGGGACAGATACCTACGAGCAGTACTTC.